This is a list of T cell receptor beta chains from one sample in a study of blood T cell repertoires in COVID-19. This table comes from immunoSEQ multiplex PCR, and its TCRdb copy is limited to in-frame clones, with some not included. The repertoire holds tens of thousands of clones, with around 86% as singletons. The material sequenced was peripheral blood. These TCRs come from a man aged 45-65 years with active COVID-19. CDR3s include the opening cysteine and the closing phenylalanine or tryptophan. A D gene is named only where the DNA matches it firmly. Not all rows give a size; the values are once, few, many and, for expanded clones, a class.

TRBJ1-6	TRBD1	NA	TRBV5-8	TGTGCCAGCAGCTTGAGACAGGGAGGTTCACCCCTCCACTTT	CASSLRQGGSPLHF
TRBJ2-7	TRBD2	once	TRBV5-1	TGCGCCAGCAGCCAATTTGAGACTAGCGGGGGTCTCCCCTACGAGCAGTACTTC	CASSQFETSGGLPYEQYF
TRBJ2-1	TRBD2	NA	TRBV27	TGTGCCAGCAGTCCCCTGGGGGGGTTGTACAATGAGCAGTTCTTC	CASSPLGGLYNEQFF
TRBJ2-2	NA	NA	TRBV11-2	TGTGCCAGCAGCTCGCGGGGGCTTTACACCGGGGAGCTGTTTTTT	CASSSRGLYTGELFF
TRBJ1-6	NA	NA	TRBV2	TGTGCCAGCATTAGGGGCAGGCTTAATTCACCCCTCCACTTT	CASIRGRLNSPLHF
TRBJ2-1	NA	NA	TRBV11-2	TGTGCCAGCAGCTTAGAGGGACTCTACAATGAGCAGTTCTTC	CASSLEGLYNEQFF
TRBJ1-3	NA	NA	TRBV18	TGTGCCAGCTCACCGGAAATATGGCAGGCCCGGAACACCATATATTTT	CASSPEIWQARNTIYF
TRBJ1-1	NA	NA	TRBV15	TGTGCCACCAGCCTAATCGACACTGAAGCTTTCTTT	CATSLIDTEAFF
TRBJ2-5	NA	NA	TRBV27	TGTGCCAGCAGTCCCTGGTCAAGAGGGGAGACCCAGTACTTC	CASSPWSRGETQYF
TRBJ1-5	NA	NA	TRBV5-6	TGTGCCAGCAGCTTTAGTAGCAATCAGCCCCAGCATTTT	CASSFSSNQPQHF
TRBJ2-1	TRBD2	NA	TRBV9	TGTGCCAGCAGCGTAGCGGGGGGGCGATACAATGAGCAGTTCTTC	CASSVAGGRYNEQFF
TRBJ2-1	TRBD1	NA	TRBV19	TGTGCCAGTAGCGGGGACAGGGGCGGAAACAATGAGCAGTTCTTC	CASSGDRGGNNEQFF
TRBJ1-1	NA	NA	TRBV20-1	TGCAGCGCTACAGGGATGACTGAAGCTTTCTTT	CSATGMTEAFF
TRBJ2-3	TRBD1	NA	TRBV4-1	TGCGCCATCAAATATGCGGACAGGCGAGACACAGATACGCAGTATTTT	CAIKYADRRDTDTQYF
TRBJ1-2	TRBD1	NA	TRBV6-2/TRBV6-3	TGTGCCAGCAGTATCGGGACAGACTATGGCTACACCTTC	CASSIGTDYGYTF
TRBJ1-2	NA	NA	TRBV10-3	TGTGCCATCAGGGGGCCCAGGGATACCTATGGCTACACCTTC	CAIRGPRDTYGYTF
TRBJ1-2	NA	NA	TRBV27	TGTGCCAGCAGTTTATCAGGGGTATCTGGCTACACCTTC	CASSLSGVSGYTF
TRBJ2-5	NA	NA	TRBV4-1	TGCGCCAGCAGCTCGCGGACAGTGCCCGGTGAGACCCAGTACTTC	CASSSRTVPGETQYF
TRBJ1-5	NA	NA	TRBV6-5	TGTGCCAGCACCAGATCCGACAGTTACAATCAGCCCCAGCATTTT	CASTRSDSYNQPQHF
TRBJ2-7	NA	NA	TRBV10-3	TGTGCCATCAGTGAGTCGGAGGGCTTCTCCTACGAGCAGTACTTC	CAISESEGFSYEQYF
TRBJ2-1	NA	NA	TRBV19	TGTGCCAGTAGTATTGGAGGATATGAGCAGTTCTTC	CASSIGGYEQFF
TRBJ1-1	NA	NA	TRBV11-2	TGTGCCAGCAGAGTCACCGGTGAGATGAACACTGAAGCTTTCTTT	CASRVTGEMNTEAFF
TRBJ2-7	TRBD2	NA	TRBV10-2	TGCGCCAGCAGTGACCAGCGGGGAGGGTACGAGCAGTACTTC	CASSDQRGGYEQYF
TRBJ1-1	TRBD1	NA	TRBV9	TGTGCCAGCAGCGGCCCACGGACAGGGGGCTTTTCCACTGAAGCTTTCTTT	CASSGPRTGGFSTEAFF
TRBJ1-1	NA	NA	TRBV27	TGTGCCAGCAGTTTGGCGGGGATGGACACTGAAGCTTTCTTT	CASSLAGMDTEAFF
TRBJ2-2	NA	NA	TRBV5-1	TGCGCCAGCAGCTTAGACAGGACGACCGCCGGGGAGCTGTTTTTT	CASSLDRTTAGELFF
TRBJ2-1	TRBD1	once	TRBV7-3	TGTGCCAGCAGCTTAGGGACAGGGGACTACAATGAGCAGTTCTTC	CASSLGTGDYNEQFF
TRBJ1-1	NA	NA	TRBV5-6	TGTGCCAGCAGCCATGGGGGGGAATGGACTGAAGCTTTCTTT	CASSHGGEWTEAFF
TRBJ2-1	TRBD2	NA	TRBV9	TGTGCCAGCAGCCCCCCGGGACTAGCTCCGAGCTCCTACAATGAGCAGTTCTTC	CASSPPGLAPSSYNEQFF
TRBJ1-1	TRBD1	NA	TRBV11-2	TGTGCCAGCAGCCCCTGGGACAGGGCTAACACTGAAGCTTTCTTT	CASSPWDRANTEAFF
TRBJ2-5	NA	NA	TRBV5-1	TGCGCCAGCAGCTTGGGGACAGTTGGAGAGACCCAGTACTTC	CASSLGTVGETQYF
TRBJ2-3	TRBD1	NA	TRBV5-1	TGCGCCAGCAGCTGGGACAGGGTGGCCGATACGCAGTATTTT	CASSWDRVADTQYF
TRBJ2-2	NA	NA	TRBV28	TGTGCCAGCAGGACACTAGCCCCAACGAACACCGGGGAGCTGTTTTTT	CASRTLAPTNTGELFF
TRBJ1-2	NA	NA	TRBV7-9	TGTGCCAGCAGACCAGGGAGGGCCAACTATGGCTACACCTTC	CASRPGRANYGYTF
TRBJ2-7	NA	NA	TRBV3-1/TRBV3-2	TGTGCCAGCAGCCGCTATACCGGGACTTACTCCTACGAGCAGTACTTC	CASSRYTGTYSYEQYF
TRBJ1-1	NA	NA	TRBV4-3	TGCGCCAGCAGCCAAGTAATTTCCGGTGAAGCTTTCTTT	CASSQVISGEAFF
TRBJ2-3	TRBD2	NA	TRBV6-6	TGTGCCCGCAACGGCGCGCGGGGGGGCGGGGATACGCAGTATTTT	CARNGARGGGDTQYF
TRBJ1-2	TRBD1	NA	TRBV19	TGTGCCAGTAGTATGGGACAGTCTAACTATGGCTACACCTTC	CASSMGQSNYGYTF
TRBJ2-7	TRBD1	NA	TRBV12-3/TRBV12-4	TGTGCCAGCAGTCCGGGACAGCACTACGAGCAGTACTTC	CASSPGQHYEQYF
TRBJ2-5	NA	NA	TRBV12-3/TRBV12-4	TGTGCCAGCTCTGGACAGTTATTAGAGACCCAGTACTTC	CASSGQLLETQYF
TRBJ2-7	TRBD1	NA	TRBV5-4	TGTGCCAGCAGCTTGGAAGGACAGGCCTACGAGCAGTACTTC	CASSLEGQAYEQYF
TRBJ1-4	TRBD1	NA	TRBV5-6	TGTGCCAGCAGCTTGGCGATCGGGACAGAGCCCACAACTAATGAAAAACTGTTTTTT	CASSLAIGTEPTTNEKLFF
TRBJ1-6	NA	NA	TRBV4-1	TGCGCCAGCAGCCAAGAGTTCAGGGTGGAAAACTCACCCCTCCACTTT	CASSQEFRVENSPLHF
TRBJ1-1	NA	NA	TRBV6-6	TGTGCCAGCAGTTACTCATTGGGGGCCGGCACTGAAGCTTTCTTT	CASSYSLGAGTEAFF
TRBJ1-2	TRBD1	NA	TRBV6-5	TGTGCCAGCACTAAATCGAGGACAGGATATGGCTACACCTTC	CASTKSRTGYGYTF
TRBJ1-2	NA	few	TRBV6-6	TGTGCCAGCAGTTACGACATACGTTATGGCTACACCTTC	CASSYDIRYGYTF
TRBJ2-5	TRBD2	NA	TRBV27	TGTGCCAGCAGGGGTGGGGGTAGCGGGATCCAAGAGACCCAGTACTTC	CASRGGGSGIQETQYF
TRBJ2-1	TRBD2	NA	TRBV30	TGTGCCTGGTGGTACGGGGGGGCGTACAATGAGCAGTTCTTC	CAWWYGGAYNEQFF
TRBJ2-7	NA	NA	TRBV11-2	TGTGCCAGCAGCTTAGATCAAGTTGGTGGCCCGGGGGAGCAGTACTTC	CASSLDQVGGPGEQYF
TRBJ1-4	TRBD1	NA	TRBV5-1	TGCGCCAGCGGACCGGGACAGGGGAATGAAAAACTGTTTTTT	CASGPGQGNEKLFF
TRBJ2-7	NA	NA	TRBV11-2	TGTGCCAGCAGCTTTGGCGGAGCCTACGAGCAGTACTTC	CASSFGGAYEQYF
TRBJ1-2	NA	NA	TRBV19	TGTGCCAGTAGTATCGGGGGTGGTGGCTACACCTTC	CASSIGGGGYTF
TRBJ2-7	NA	NA	TRBV18	TGTGCCAGCTCCCCATTTGGAGACTCGTACGAGCAGTACTTC	CASSPFGDSYEQYF